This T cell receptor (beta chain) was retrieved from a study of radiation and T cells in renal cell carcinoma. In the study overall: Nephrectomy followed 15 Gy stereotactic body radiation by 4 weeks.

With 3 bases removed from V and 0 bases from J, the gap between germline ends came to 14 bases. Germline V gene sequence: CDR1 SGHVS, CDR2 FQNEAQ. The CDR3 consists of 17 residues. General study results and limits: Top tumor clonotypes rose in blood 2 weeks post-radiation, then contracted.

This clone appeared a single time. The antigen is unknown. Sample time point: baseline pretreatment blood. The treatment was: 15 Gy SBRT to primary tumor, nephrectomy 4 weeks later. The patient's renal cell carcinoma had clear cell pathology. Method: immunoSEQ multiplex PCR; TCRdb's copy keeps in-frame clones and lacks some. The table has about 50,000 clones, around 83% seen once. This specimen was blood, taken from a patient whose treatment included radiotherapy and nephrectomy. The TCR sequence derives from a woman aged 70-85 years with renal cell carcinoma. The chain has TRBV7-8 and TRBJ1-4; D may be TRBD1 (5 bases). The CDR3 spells CASSFLEGPATNEKLFF. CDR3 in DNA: TGTGCCAGCAGCTTTCTTGAGGGGCCGGCAACTAATGAAAAACTGTTTTTT.